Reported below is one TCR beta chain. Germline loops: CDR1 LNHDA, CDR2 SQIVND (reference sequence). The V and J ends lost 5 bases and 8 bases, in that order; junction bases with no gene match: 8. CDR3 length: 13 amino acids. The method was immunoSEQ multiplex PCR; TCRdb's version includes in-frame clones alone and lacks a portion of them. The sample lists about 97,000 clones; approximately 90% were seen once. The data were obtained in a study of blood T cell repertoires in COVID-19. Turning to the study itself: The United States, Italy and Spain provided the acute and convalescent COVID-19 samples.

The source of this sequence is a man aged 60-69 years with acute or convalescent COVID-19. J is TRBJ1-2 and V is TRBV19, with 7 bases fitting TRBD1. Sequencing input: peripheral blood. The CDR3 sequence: CASSLNDRAGYTF. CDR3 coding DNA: TGTGCCAGTAGTTTAAACGACAGGGCGGGCTACACCTTC.